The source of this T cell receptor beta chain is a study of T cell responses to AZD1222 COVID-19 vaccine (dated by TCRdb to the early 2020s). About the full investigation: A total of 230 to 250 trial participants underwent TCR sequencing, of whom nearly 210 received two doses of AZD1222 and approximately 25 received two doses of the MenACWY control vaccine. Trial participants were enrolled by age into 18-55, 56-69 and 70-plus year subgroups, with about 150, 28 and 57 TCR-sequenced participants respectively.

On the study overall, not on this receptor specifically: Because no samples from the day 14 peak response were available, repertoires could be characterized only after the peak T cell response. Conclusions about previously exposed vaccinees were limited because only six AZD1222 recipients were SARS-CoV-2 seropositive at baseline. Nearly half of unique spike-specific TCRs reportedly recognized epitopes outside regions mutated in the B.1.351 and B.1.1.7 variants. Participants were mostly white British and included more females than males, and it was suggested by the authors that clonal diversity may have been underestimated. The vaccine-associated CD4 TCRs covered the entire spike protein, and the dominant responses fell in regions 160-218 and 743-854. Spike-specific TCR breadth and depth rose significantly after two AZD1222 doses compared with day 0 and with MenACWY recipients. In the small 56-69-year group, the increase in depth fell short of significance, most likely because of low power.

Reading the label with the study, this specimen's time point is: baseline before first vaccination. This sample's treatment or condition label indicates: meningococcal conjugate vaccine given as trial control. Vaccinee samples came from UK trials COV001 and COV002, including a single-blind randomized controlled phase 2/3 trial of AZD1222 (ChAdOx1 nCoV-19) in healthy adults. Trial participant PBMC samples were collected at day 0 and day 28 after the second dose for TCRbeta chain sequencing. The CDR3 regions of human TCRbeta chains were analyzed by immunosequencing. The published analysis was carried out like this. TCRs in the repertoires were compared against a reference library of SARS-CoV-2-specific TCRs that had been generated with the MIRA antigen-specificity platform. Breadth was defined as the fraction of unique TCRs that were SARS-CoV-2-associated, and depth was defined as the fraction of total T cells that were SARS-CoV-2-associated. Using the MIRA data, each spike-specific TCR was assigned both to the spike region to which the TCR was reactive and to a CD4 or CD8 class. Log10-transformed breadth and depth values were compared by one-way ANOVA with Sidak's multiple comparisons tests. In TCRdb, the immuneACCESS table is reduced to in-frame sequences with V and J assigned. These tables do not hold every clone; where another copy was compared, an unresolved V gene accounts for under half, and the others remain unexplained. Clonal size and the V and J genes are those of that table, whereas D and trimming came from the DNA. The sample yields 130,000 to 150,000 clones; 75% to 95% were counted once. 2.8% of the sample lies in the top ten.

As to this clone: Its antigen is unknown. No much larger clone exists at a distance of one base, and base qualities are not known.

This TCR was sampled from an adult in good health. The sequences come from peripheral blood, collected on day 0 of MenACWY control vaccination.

The CDR3 in this case is CASSLLGGPGETQYF. The DNA sequence is given as TGCGCCAGCAGCTTGTTAGGGGGCCCGGGGGAGACCCAGTACTTC. The sequence is built from TRBV5-1 and TRBJ2-5, with TRBD1 matching 7 junction bases. CDR1 is given as SGHRS and CDR2 as YFSETQ, both from the germline V gene. From its cysteine to its phenylalanine, the CDR3 spans 15 amino acids. The CDR3 DNA has 45 bases and is translated from base 1. Here V drops 1 base and J drops 5 bases, and the junction holds 8 bases not matched to any gene. Extended through the reference TRBV5-1 and TRBJ2-5 proteins, this CDR3 yields the full variable domain: KAGVTQTPRYLIKTRGQQVTLSCSPISGHRSVSWYQQTPGQGLQFLFEYFSETQRNKGNFPGRFSGRQFSNSRSEMNVSTLELGDSALYLCASSLLGGPGETQYFGPGTRLLVL.